The next 14 T cell receptor beta chains were all read from a single sample in a study of T cells in Graves' hyperthyroidism and ophthalmopathy. Amplification yielded TCR beta CDR3 regions, with RNA transcripts as the source. A first-round RT-PCR of the TCR CDR3 used the HTBI primer set. TCRdb used MiXCR to reprocess the multiplex PCR reads, holding one entry per CDR3 protein. The table has a few hundred thousand distinct CDR3 sequences, about 15% seen once. The sample was blood. Receptor source: a woman aged 18-29 years with Graves' hyperthyroidism.

At least ten counts were recorded for this clonotype. This sequence may be a read error, since a much larger clone differs from it by one base. The chain recombines TRBV4-2 with TRBJ1-5, with 7 nucleotides matching TRBD1. The trim removed 3 bases at V and 4 bases at J, leaving 3 bases unmatched. CDR1 LGHNA and CDR2 YNFKEQ come from the germline V gene. The CDR3 is made up of 14 amino acids. Written as DNA, the CDR3 is TGTGCCAGCAGCCAGGGGACAGAGAATCAGCCCCAGCATTTT. Protein sequence: CASSQGTENQPQHF.

The rearrangement uses TRBV4-2 and TRBJ2-3, with TRBD2 matching 10 bases. The CDR3 is made up of 16 amino acids. Germline CDR1 is LGHNA and CDR2 is YNFKEQ. Trimming cost V 4 bases and J 5 bases; bases outside gene matches: 9. In DNA form, the CDR3 reads TGTGCCAGCAGCCGGCTCGAAGCGGGGGGGGTAGATACGCAGTATTTT. Its protein product is CASSRLEAGGVDTQYF.

This clonotype has a count of ten or more. The V and J genes are TRBV12-3 or TRBV12-4 and TRBJ2-7; perhaps TRBD1 as D (5 bases). The CDR3 length is 16 residues. V was cut by 5 bases and J by 3 bases, with 20 bases left in between. The CDR3 protein is CASSRRGGPRDYEQYF. In DNA form, the CDR3 reads TGTGCCAGCAGTCGAAGGGGTGGTCCTAGAGACTACGAGCAGTACTTC.

This clonotype has just a few counts. CDR3 nucleotide sequence: TGTGCCAGCAGACTCAGTGGCGGTGACTATGGCTACACCTTC. Translating gives CASRLSGGDYGYTF. The chain has TRBV25-1 and TRBJ1-2; D ambiguous. The V end was cut by 6 bases, the J end by 3 bases, with 14 bases between. The CDR3 consists of 14 residues. Looked up from germline, CDR1 is MGHDK and CDR2 is SYGVNS.

This clonotype has a handful of counts. V and J are TRBV3-1 and TRBJ2-5, with a possible D match to TRBD1 (6 bases). The CDR3 is 14 residues long. Germline-derived CDR1 and CDR2 are LGHDT and YNNKEL (reference sequence). V was clipped by 6 bases and J by 5 bases, with 16 bases between them. CDR3 nucleotides: TGTGCCAGCAGGGACAGTTGGGGACGGGAGACCCAGTACTTC. Its protein product is CASRDSWGRETQYF.

This clonotype appeared many times. The genes are TRBV18 and TRBJ1-5; D unclear. V was cut by 2 bases and J by 5 bases, with 7 bases left in between. The CDR3 is 13 amino acids. Germline lookup yields CDR1 KGHSH and CDR2 LQKENI. CDR3 DNA sequence: TGTGCCAGCTCACCAAAGGGAGATCAGCCCCAGCATTTT. It translates to CASSPKGDQPQHF.

This clonotype has at least ten counts. V usage is TRBV20-1 and J usage is TRBJ1-2, with TRBD1 matching over 8 bases. Germline lookup yields CDR1 DFQATT and CDR2 SNEGSKA (reference sequence). V lost 6 bases and J lost 4; bases outside the gene matches: 13. CDR3 length: 15 amino acids. Written as DNA, the CDR3 is TGCAGTGCGATCCCCGGCGACAGGGGTTCCTATGGCTACACCTTC. Amino acids: CSAIPGDRGSYGYTF.

In this sample, this clonotype turned up many times. V is TRBV11-1 and J is TRBJ1-3, with no clear D. This CDR3 has 13 amino acids. V lost 8 bases and J 3 bases, leaving 11 bases between the germline ends. CDR1 and CDR2 from the germline V gene are SGHAT and FQDESV (reference sequence). The CDR3 DNA reads as TGTGCCAGCTGCCGGGAAGTTGGAAACACCATATATTTT. Translated: CASCREVGNTIYF.

The genes are TRBV25-1 and TRBJ1-1, with TRBD1 identical over 9 bases. Trimming took 4 bases from V and 3 from J; bases not matched to a gene: 6. Germline loops: CDR1 MGHDK, CDR2 SYGVNS. CDR3 length: 15 residues. The CDR3 nucleotides read TGTGCCAGCAGTGGCAACAGGGGGCAAGACACTGAAGCTTTCTTT. The encoded protein is CASSGNRGQDTEAFF.

This clonotype showed up just a few times. This chain joins TRBV7-9 and TRBJ1-1, with 8 bases fitting TRBD1. V lost 7 bases and J lost 1; bases outside the gene matches: 5. CDR3 size: 14 residues. Germline V lookup: CDR1 SEHNR, CDR2 FQNEAQ (reference sequence). The CDR3, as DNA: TGTGCCAGCACCTTTGACAGGGGGAACACTGAAGCTTTCTTT. This translates into CASTFDRGNTEAFF.

This clonotype was counted at least ten times. In DNA, the CDR3 is TGCAGTGCTAGAGGCTCCGGGTCAAGGTACGAGCAGTACTTC. Its translation is CSARGSGSRYEQYF. This chain joins TRBV20-1 and TRBJ2-7; unclear D gene. V was pared by 1 base and J by 4 bases, with 14 bases between. CDR3 size: 14 residues. Germline V CDR1 and CDR2: DFQATT, SNEGSKA (reference sequence).

The chain links TRBV6-2 or TRBV6-3 to TRBJ1-5; D may be TRBD1 (5 bases). V was trimmed by 4 bases and J by 4 bases, leaving 20 bases between them. The V gene's germline CDR1 is MNHEY and CDR2 SVGEGT. This CDR3 comprises 17 residues. As DNA, the CDR3 is TGTGCCAGCAGTTTTACCCGTGGGGGTAGCGGTAATCAGCCCCAGCATTTT. It yields the protein CASSFTRGGSGNQPQHF.

This clonotype was observed at least ten times. V is TRBV24-1 and J is TRBJ2-1; a weak D match, TRBD1 (6 bases). The CDR3 loop spans 17 amino acids. The germline CDR1 and CDR2 sequences are KGHDR and SFDVKD. V was cut by 2 bases and J by 5 bases, with 18 bases left in between. CDR3: CATSDSPPIRGHNEQFF. The DNA for the CDR3 is TGTGCCACCAGTGATTCGCCCCCCATCAGGGGACACAATGAGCAGTTCTTC.

CDR3: CSAREGPEQFF. CDR3 sequence (DNA): TGCAGTGCTAGAGAGGGGCCTGAGCAGTTCTTC. This chain joins TRBV20-1 and TRBJ2-1, with D possibly TRBD1 on 5 matching bases. Germline V gene lookup returns CDR1 DFQATT and CDR2 SNEGSKA (reference sequence). Trimming stripped 0 bases from V and 9 bases from J, with 6 bases between. CDR3 size: 11 residues.